This TCR beta chain is drawn from a study of cytomegalovirus exposure and HLA in healthy donors. Notes on the study in general: About 87% or about 30% of the time was how often most TCR beta V segments were productive, according to an earlier analysis. A later analysis showed TCR association rates differing by HLA locus, peaking at DRB1 and lowest at HLA-C.

The PCR made use of 60 Vbeta and 13 Jbeta primers. Clones were read by immunoSEQ multiplex PCR, and TCRdb kept only the in-frame ones, dropping some. The data show around 150,000 clones, with 82% seen just once and 3% to 3.5% held by the top ten. CDR3 length: 15 residues. V was clipped by 5 bases and J by 2 bases, with 16 bases between them. Germline V gene data show CDR1 as MNHEY and CDR2 as SVGAGI. The table lists this clone with a few counts. Its antigen remains unknown. This receptor was taken from a male donor in good health and CMV-seronegative. V is TRBV6-5 and J is TRBJ2-7; a possible D gene is TRBD2 (5 bases). The sequenced sample was PBMCs. The CDR3 here is CASSLRLTGAYEQYF. In nucleotides, the CDR3 is TGTGCCAGCAGTCTTCGATTGACCGGGGCCTACGAGCAGTACTTC.